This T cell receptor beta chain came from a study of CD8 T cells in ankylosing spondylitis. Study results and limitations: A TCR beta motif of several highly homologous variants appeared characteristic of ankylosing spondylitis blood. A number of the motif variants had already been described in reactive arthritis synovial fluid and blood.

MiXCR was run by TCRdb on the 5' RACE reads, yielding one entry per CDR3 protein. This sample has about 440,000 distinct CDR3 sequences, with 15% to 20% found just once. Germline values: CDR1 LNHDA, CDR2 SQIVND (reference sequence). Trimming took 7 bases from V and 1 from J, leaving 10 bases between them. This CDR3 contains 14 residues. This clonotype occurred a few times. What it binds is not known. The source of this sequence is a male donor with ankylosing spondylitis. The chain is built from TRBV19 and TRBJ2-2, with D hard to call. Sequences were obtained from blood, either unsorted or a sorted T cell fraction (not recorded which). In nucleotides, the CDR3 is TGTGCCAGTACTGGACGGGTGAACACCGGGGAGCTGTTTTTT. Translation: CASTGRVNTGELFF.